The clone carrying this TCR beta chain was seen only once. The sample is drawn from a study of siplizumab effects on memory and regulatory T cells. Here immunoSEQ multiplex PCR was the method, and the copy in TCRdb shows in-frame clones only, minus some. The sample lists about 56,000 clones; just over 95% were seen once. Sequenced material: naive CD8+ T cells sorted from blood. The receptor's source is a human donor in good health.

In DNA, the CDR3 is TGTGCCAGCAGCCGGGGGAGCGGGGGAGTGATAGTTGAGCAGTTCTTC. Translated: CASSRGSGGVIVEQFF. The V call is TRBV11-2, the J call TRBJ2-1, with 8 bases identical to TRBD2. V lost 5 bases and J lost 9; bases outside the gene matches: 15. CDR3 size: 16 residues. The germline CDR1 and CDR2 sequences are SGHAT and FQNNGV.